This entry lists 8 T cell receptor beta chains sequenced from one sample in a study of shared T cell receptors in the human thymus. TCRdb's copy holds only in-frame clones and misses some; the assay was immunoSEQ multiplex PCR. The sample records under 450,000 clones, around 95% being singletons. Sequencing input: thymocytes. The receptors here all came from a human donor.

The chain couples TRBV2 to TRBJ2-1; a weak D match, TRBD1 (6 bases). Trimming took off 8 bases at V and 0 bases at J, with 8 bases between the two ends. Germline assignment: CDR1 SNHLY and CDR2 FYNNEI. This CDR3 is 13 amino acids long. The CDR3 reads CASPRGSYNEQFF. DNA of the CDR3: TGTGCCAGCCCCAGGGGCTCCTACAATGAGCAGTTCTTC. The full variable domain, its missing parts supplied by reference TRBV2 and TRBJ2-1, is EPEVTQTPSHQVTQMGQEVILRCVPISNHLYFYWYRQILGQKVEFLVSFYNNEISEKSEIFDDQFSVERPDGSNFTLKIRSTKLEDSAMYFCASPRGSYNEQFFGPGTRLTVL.

As to this clone: Germline is not matched at one junction end, which may reflect a read error. The genes are TRBV28 and TRBJ2-7, with D perhaps being TRBD1 or TRBD2 (5 bases each). Germline lookup yields CDR1 MDHEN and CDR2 SYDVKM. The CDR3 length is 15 residues. The CDR3 here is CASSLWDGSSYEQYF. CDR3 nucleotides: TGTGCCAGCAGTCTATGGGACGGCTCCTCCTACGAGCAGTACTTC.

V and J are TRBV9 and TRBJ2-1; maybe TRBD1 (6 bases). Germline values: CDR1 SGDLS, CDR2 YYNGEE. V was cut by 3 bases and J by 1 base, with 14 bases left in between. CDR3 length: 16 residues. The CDR3 bases are TGTGCCAGCAGCGCCCTGGACAGAGAATCCTACAATGAGCAGTTCTTC. The encoded protein is CASSALDRESYNEQFF. The full variable domain, in which reference TRBV9 and TRBJ2-1 provide the parts outside the CDR3, is DSGVTQTPKHLITATGQRVTLRCSPRSGDLSVYWYQQSLDQGLQFLIQYYNGEERAKGNILERFSAQQFPDLHSELNLSSLELGDSALYFCASSALDRESYNEQFFGPGTRLTVL.

The J gene is TRBJ2-2, the V gene TRBV28, with TRBD1 identical over 7 bases. The J segment lost 5 bases and the V segment lost 3 bases, leaving 9 bases of the junction unmatched. Germline V gives CDR1 MDHEN, CDR2 SYDVKM. CDR3 length: 16 amino acids. CDR3 sequence reads: CASSFRTGPTTGELFF. CDR3 nucleotide sequence: TGTGCCAGCAGTTTCCGGACAGGACCAACTACCGGGGAGCTGTTTTTT.

The V call is TRBV27, the J call TRBJ2-2; 10 bases agree with TRBD1. The CDR3 extends over 16 amino acids. Per the germline V gene, CDR1 is MNHEY and CDR2 is SMNVEV (reference sequence). With V trimmed by 0 bases and J by 3 bases, 1 base remained unmatched. CDR3 sequence (DNA): TGTGCCAGCAGTTTATCGGGGACAGGGGACACCGGGGAGCTGTTTTTT. This translates into CASSLSGTGDTGELFF.

This sequence joins TRBV28 and TRBJ2-3, with 9 positions matching TRBD1. The CDR3 is 17 amino acids. Trimming at V came to 6 bases and at J to 1 base, leaving 11 bases not matched to a gene. Germline V gives CDR1 MDHEN, CDR2 SYDVKM. This CDR3 is CASRGQGGDGGTDTQYF. CDR3 DNA sequence: TGTGCCAGCAGGGGACAGGGAGGGGACGGGGGCACAGATACGCAGTATTTT. Variable domain in full (rest from reference TRBV28 and TRBJ2-3): DVKVTQSSRYLVKRTGEKVFLECVQDMDHENMFWYRQDPGLGLRLIYFSYDVKMKEKGDIPEGYSVSREKKERFSLILESASTNQTSMYLCASRGQGGDGGTDTQYFGPGTRLTVL.

This chain uses TRBV7-8 with TRBJ1-1; 8 bases agree with TRBD1. Trimming took 5 bases from V and 0 from J; bases not matched to a gene: 2. Germline CDR1 SGHVS, CDR2 FQNEAQ. CDR3 size: 14 residues. The CDR3 sequence is CASSRTGLNTEAFF. CDR3 bases: TGTGCCAGCAGCCGGACAGGGCTGAACACTGAAGCTTTCTTT. Supplemented by reference TRBV7-8 and TRBJ1-1, the full variable domain reads GAGVSQSPRYKVAKRGQDVALRCDPISGHVSLFWYQQALGQGPEFLTYFQNEAQLDKSGLPSDRFFAERPEGSVSTLKIQRTQQEDSAVYLCASSRTGLNTEAFFGQGTRLTVV.

V is TRBV7-3 and J is TRBJ2-1, with TRBD2 matching 10 bases. Looked up from germline, CDR1 is SGHTA and CDR2 is FQGTGA. Trimming took 4 bases from V and 2 from J; bases not matched to a gene: 2. The CDR3 runs to 15 residues. CDR3 nucleotides: TGTGCCAGCAGCTACGGACTAGCGGCCTACAATGAGCAGTTCTTC. This encodes CASSYGLAAYNEQFF.